The TCR beta chain under discussion was sequenced for a study of blood T cell repertoires in COVID-19. Germline V gives CDR1 MNHEY, CDR2 SMNVEV (reference sequence). The CDR3 consists of 14 residues. The V gene end was trimmed by 5 bases and the J gene end by 7 bases; junction bases not matched to a gene: 6. All recovered Cohort 3 donors got two negative PCRs, got clearance, or saw symptom resolution. This table comes from immunoSEQ multiplex PCR, and its TCRdb copy is limited to in-frame clones, with some not included. The table includes approximately 320,000 clones, roughly 87% detected once. The sequenced sample consisted of PBMCs or T cells enriched from blood (not recorded which). This chain links TRBV27 with TRBJ1-2; 11 bases fit TRBD1. This sequence was found in a woman aged 18-35 years who had recovered from COVID-19. The CDR3 spells CASSARTGGLGYTF. The CDR3 DNA follows: TGTGCCAGCAGTGCCCGGACAGGGGGCCTTGGCTACACCTTC.